This TCR beta chain stems from a study of blood T cells in healthy people across ages. Next came a second PCR, run for about 6 to 12 cycles, which used a sample-barcoded 5' primer along with a J-beta primer mix. One entry per CDR3 protein results from TCRdb running MiXCR on the 5' RACE reads. The sample has about 580,000 distinct CDR3 sequences, more than 45% seen once; the top ten hold approximately 25%. With V trimmed by 6 bases and J by 6 bases, 10 bases remained unmatched. The CDR3 length is 15 residues. Germline CDR1 reads MDHEN; CDR2 reads SYDVKM. The J gene is TRBJ2-4, the V gene TRBV28; 8 bases are a match to TRBD1. The TCR comes from a man older than 75 in good health. The sample comprised blood. CDR3 sequence reads: CASSPGGTGLNIQYF. The CDR3 DNA reads as TGTGCCAGCAGCCCTGGGGGGACAGGATTAAACATTCAGTACTTC.